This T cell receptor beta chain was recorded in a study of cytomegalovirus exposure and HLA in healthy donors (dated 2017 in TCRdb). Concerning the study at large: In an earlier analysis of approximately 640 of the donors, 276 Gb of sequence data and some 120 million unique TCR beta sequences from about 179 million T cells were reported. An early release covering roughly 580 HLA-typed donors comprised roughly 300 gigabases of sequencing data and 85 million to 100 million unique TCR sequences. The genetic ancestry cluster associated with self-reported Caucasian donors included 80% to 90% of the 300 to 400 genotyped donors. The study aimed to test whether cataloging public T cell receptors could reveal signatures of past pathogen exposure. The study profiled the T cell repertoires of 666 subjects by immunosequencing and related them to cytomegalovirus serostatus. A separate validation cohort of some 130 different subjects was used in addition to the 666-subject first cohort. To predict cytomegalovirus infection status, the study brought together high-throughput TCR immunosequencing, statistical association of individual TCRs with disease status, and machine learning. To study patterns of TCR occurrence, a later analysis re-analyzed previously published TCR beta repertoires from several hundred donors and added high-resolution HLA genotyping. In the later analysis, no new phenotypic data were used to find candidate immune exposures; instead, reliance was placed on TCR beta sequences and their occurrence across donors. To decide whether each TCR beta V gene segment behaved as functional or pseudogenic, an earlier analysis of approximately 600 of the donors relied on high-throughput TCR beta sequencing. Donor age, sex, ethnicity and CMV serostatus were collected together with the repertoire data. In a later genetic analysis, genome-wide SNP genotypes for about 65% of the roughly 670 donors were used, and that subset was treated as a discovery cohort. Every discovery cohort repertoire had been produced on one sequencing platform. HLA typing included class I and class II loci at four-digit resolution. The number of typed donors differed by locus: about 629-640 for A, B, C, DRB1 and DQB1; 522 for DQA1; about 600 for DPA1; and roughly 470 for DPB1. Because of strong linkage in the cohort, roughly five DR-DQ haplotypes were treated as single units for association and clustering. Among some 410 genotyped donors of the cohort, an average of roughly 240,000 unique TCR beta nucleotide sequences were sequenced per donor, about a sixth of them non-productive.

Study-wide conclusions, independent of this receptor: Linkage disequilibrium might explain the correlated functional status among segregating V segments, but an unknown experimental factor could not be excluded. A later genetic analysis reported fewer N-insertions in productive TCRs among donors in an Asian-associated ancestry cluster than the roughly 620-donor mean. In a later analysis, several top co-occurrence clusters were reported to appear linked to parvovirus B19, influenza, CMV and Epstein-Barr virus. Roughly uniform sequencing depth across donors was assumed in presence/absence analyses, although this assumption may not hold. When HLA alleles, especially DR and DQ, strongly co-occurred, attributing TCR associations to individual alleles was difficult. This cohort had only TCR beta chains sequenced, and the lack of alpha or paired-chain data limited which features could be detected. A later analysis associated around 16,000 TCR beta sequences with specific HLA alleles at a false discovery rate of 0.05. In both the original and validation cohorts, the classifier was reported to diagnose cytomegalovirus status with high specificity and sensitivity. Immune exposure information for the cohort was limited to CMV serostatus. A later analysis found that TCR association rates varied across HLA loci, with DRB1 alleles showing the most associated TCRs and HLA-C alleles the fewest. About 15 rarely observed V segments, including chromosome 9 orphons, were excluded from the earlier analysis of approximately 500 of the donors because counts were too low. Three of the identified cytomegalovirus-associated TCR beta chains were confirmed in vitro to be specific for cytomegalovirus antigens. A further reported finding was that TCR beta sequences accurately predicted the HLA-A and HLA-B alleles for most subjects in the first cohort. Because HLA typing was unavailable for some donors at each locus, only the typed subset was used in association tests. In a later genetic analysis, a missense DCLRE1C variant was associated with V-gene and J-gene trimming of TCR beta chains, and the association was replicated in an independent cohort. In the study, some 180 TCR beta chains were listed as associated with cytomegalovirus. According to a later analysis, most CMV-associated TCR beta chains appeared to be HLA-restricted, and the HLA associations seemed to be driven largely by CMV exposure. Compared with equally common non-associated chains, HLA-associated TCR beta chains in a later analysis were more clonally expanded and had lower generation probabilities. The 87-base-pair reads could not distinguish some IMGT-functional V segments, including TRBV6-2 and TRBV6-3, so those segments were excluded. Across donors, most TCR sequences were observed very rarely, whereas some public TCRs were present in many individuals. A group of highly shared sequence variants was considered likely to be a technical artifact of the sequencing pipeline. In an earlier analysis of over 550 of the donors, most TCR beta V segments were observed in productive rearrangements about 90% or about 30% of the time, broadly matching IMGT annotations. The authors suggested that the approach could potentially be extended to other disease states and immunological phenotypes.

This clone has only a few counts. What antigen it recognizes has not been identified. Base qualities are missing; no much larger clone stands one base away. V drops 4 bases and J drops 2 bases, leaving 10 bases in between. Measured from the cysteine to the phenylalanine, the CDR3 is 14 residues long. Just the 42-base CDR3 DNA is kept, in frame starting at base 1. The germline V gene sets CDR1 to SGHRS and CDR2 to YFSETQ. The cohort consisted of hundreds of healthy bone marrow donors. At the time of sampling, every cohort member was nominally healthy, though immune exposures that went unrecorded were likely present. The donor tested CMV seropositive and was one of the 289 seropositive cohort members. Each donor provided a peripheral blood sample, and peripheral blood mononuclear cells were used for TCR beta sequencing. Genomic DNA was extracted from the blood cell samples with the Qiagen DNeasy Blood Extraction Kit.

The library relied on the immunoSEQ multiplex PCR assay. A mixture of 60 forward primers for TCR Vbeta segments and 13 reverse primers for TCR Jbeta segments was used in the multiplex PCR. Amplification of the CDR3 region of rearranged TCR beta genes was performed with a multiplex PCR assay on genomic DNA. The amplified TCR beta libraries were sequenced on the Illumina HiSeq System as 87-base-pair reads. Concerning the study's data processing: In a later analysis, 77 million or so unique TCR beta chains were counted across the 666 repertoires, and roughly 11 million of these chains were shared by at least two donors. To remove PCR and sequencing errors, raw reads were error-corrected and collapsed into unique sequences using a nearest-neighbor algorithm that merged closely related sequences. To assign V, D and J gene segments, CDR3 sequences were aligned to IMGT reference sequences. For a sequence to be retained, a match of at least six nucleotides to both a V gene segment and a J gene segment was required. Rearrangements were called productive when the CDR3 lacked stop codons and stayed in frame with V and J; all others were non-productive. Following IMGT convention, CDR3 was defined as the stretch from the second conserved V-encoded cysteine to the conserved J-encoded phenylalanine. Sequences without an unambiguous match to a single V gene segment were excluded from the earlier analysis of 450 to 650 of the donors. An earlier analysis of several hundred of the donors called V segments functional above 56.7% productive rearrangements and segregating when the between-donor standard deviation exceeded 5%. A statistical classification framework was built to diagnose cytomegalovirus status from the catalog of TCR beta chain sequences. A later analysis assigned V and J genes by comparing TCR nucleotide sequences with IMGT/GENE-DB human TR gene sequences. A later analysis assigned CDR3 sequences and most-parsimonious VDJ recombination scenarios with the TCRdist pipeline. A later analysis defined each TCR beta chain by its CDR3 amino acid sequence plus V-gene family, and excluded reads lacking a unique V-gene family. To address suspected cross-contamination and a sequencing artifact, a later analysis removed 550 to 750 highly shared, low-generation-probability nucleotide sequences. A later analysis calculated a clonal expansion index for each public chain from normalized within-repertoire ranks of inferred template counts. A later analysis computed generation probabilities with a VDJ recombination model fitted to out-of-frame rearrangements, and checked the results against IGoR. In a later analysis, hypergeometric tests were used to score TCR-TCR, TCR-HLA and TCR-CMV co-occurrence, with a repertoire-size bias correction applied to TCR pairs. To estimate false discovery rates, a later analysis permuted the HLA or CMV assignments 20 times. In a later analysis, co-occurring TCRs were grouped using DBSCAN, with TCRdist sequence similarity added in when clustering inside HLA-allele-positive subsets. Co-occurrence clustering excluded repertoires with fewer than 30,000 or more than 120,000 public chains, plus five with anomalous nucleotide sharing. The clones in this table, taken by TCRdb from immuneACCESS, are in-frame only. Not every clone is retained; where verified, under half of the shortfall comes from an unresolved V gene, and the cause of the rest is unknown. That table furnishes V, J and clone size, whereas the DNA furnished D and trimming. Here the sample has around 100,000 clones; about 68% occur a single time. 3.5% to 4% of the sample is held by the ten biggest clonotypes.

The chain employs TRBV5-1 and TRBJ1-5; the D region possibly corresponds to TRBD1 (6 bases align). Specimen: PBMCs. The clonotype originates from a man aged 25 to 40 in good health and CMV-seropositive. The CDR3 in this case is CASSIQGGNQPQHF. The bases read TGCGCCAGCAGCATACAGGGCGGCAATCAGCCCCAGCATTTT.